Included here is one T cell receptor beta chain sequence, with context. Different DNA sequences within this sample yield the same CDR3. Between the trimmed V and J ends, which lost 0 bases and 4 bases, there was a span of 10 bases. The CDR3 has 14 amino acids. Germline values: CDR1 SGHRS, CDR2 YFSETQ. This sample is drawn from a study of shared clonotypes between healthy human individuals. On the study more broadly: CD4 naive and memory got three plates each, CD8 naive two, CD8 memory one.

Here immunoSEQ multiplex PCR was the method, and the copy in TCRdb shows in-frame clones only, minus some. The sample gives 2 million to 2.5 million clones, approximately 96% of which show up once; roughly 0.13% is in the top ten. This TCR derives from a man in his late teens or twenties in good health. Sequenced sample: naive CD4+ T cells sorted from blood. Subset in this sample: CD45RA+ positively selected. This chain uses TRBV5-1 with TRBJ2-5; unclear D gene. Here the CDR3 reads CASSLGAPGETQYF. The DNA of the CDR3 is TGCGCCAGCAGCTTGGGGGCCCCTGGAGAGACCCAGTACTTC.